The 26 T cell receptor beta chains given below trace back to one sample, sequenced in a study of blood T cell repertoires in COVID-19. The table came from immunoSEQ multiplex PCR; TCRdb's copy has only in-frame clones and leaves some out. The data hold about 150,000 clones, with approximately 79% observed a single time. Source material: peripheral blood. These receptors were collected from a man in his fifties or sixties with active or convalescent COVID-19.

The chain combines TRBV29-1 with TRBJ1-5; TRBD1 matches 9 bases. Germline lookup yields CDR1 SQVTM and CDR2 ANQGSEA. Trimming removed 7 bases from V and 7 bases from J; junction bases left unmatched: 11. The CDR3 totals 14 residues. The CDR3 DNA is TGCAGCGCCTCCACGACAGGGGGAGGCCAGCCCCAGCATTTT. Encoded protein: CSASTTGGGQPQHF.

This clone was seen more than once but under ten times. V is TRBV7-3 and J is TRBJ2-3; 7 bases fit TRBD2. There are 17 residues in the CDR3. Germline V lookup: CDR1 SGHTA, CDR2 FQGTGA. Trimming at V came to 2 bases and at J to 1 base, leaving 9 bases not matched to a gene. The CDR3, as DNA: TGTGCCAGCAGCTTAGGTTTGCGGGAGCCGGGCACAGATACGCAGTATTTT. Translation gives CASSLGLREPGTDTQYF.

This clone has a handful of counts. This sequence joins TRBV7-9 and TRBJ1-2; tentatively, D is TRBD1 (6 bases). V lost 5 bases to trimming and J lost 3 bases, with 16 bases between them. CDR1 is SEHNR and CDR2 is FQNEAQ in the germline V gene (reference sequence). The CDR3 extends over 15 amino acids. CDR3 DNA: TGTGCCAGCAGCAAACAGGGAGCCGGTTACTATGGCTACACCTTC. Amino acid sequence: CASSKQGAGYYGYTF. Full variable domain (remainder filled in from reference TRBV7-9 and TRBJ1-2): DTGVSQNPRHKITKRGQNVTFRCDPISEHNRLYWYRQTLGQGPEFLTYFQNEAQLEKSRLLSDRFSAERPKGSFSTLEIQRTEQGDSAMYLCASSKQGAGYYGYTFGSGTRLTVV.

J is TRBJ2-5 and V is TRBV5-1, with TRBD1 matching 7 bases. Germline V gene data show CDR1 as SGHRS and CDR2 as YFSETQ. The V and J ends lost 0 bases and 2 bases, in that order; junction bases with no gene match: 4. The CDR3 has 15 residues. As DNA, the CDR3 is TGCGCCAGCAGCTTGGGCGGACAGGCACAAGAGACCCAGTACTTC. This gives the protein CASSLGGQAQETQYF.

This chain uses TRBV28 with TRBJ1-6, with D possibly being TRBD1 (6 bases). V was trimmed by 4 bases and J by 7 bases, leaving 14 bases between them. The CDR3 is 15 amino acids. Looked up from germline, CDR1 is MDHEN and CDR2 is SYDVKM. The CDR3 bases are TGTGCCAGCAGTTCTCAGACAGGCCTAAATTCACCCCTCCACTTT. Protein: CASSSQTGLNSPLHF.

The chain couples TRBV21-1 to TRBJ2-1; the D call TRBD2 from the table was never checked on the DNA. TRBV21-1 is described as a pseudogene. This CDR3 has 17 residues. DNA of the CDR3: TGTGCCAGCAGCAAAATCCCAAGACTAGCGGGAGACAATGAGCAGTTCTTC. Residues: CASSKIPRLAGDNEQFF.

This chain joins TRBV2 and TRBJ2-3, with 8 nucleotides matching TRBD2. V trimming: 5 bases; J trimming: 1 base; junction bases outside the gene matches: 2. The CDR3 has 14 residues. From germline, CDR1 is SNHLY and CDR2 FYNNEI. The DNA of the CDR3 is TGTGCCAGCAGTCTACTAGCGGGCACAGATACGCAGTATTTT. Residues: CASSLLAGTDTQYF.

This rearrangement joins TRBV27 to TRBJ1-1, with TRBD1 matching over 7 bases. V lost 3 bases, J lost 1 base, and 2 bases stayed unmatched. The CDR3 contains 14 residues. The germline V gene has CDR1 MNHEY and CDR2 SMNVEV (reference sequence). The CDR3 DNA reads TGTGCCAGCAGTTTTCAGGGGGGGAACACTGAAGCTTTCTTT. It encodes CASSFQGGNTEAFF.

This clone has only a few counts. The chain has TRBV3-1 (or the pseudogene TRBV3-2) and TRBJ2-7; possibly TRBD2 for D (6 bases). CDR1 LGHDT and CDR2 YNNKEL come from the germline V gene (reference sequence). Trimming left V 4 bases short and J 3 bases short, with 16 bases between. CDR3 length: 15 amino acids. The CDR3 coding sequence is TGTGCCAGCAGCCGAGGAGGGATTGGGTTCTACGAGCAGTACTTC. Its translation is CASSRGGIGFYEQYF.

This clone has a single count. The chain is built from TRBV9 and TRBJ1-1, with TRBD1 matching 8 bases. V lost 4 bases and J lost 3; bases outside the gene matches: 8. Germline CDR1 is SGDLS and CDR2 is YYNGEE. This CDR3 region has 15 residues. The CDR3 DNA sequence: TGTGCCAGCAGCCCTTCGGGACAGGTGTACACTGAAGCTTTCTTT. It translates to CASSPSGQVYTEAFF.

V usage is TRBV28 and J usage is TRBJ2-1; 12 bases map to TRBD2. The CDR3 extends over 18 amino acids. Germline assignment: CDR1 MDHEN and CDR2 SYDVKM. Trimming at V came to 3 bases and at J to 0 bases, leaving 6 bases not matched to a gene. CDR3: CASSFSTSGGFSYNEQFF. In DNA, the CDR3 is TGTGCCAGCAGTTTTTCGACTAGCGGGGGCTTCTCCTACAATGAGCAGTTCTTC.

The chain links TRBV12-5 to TRBJ2-1, with 9 nucleotides matching TRBD2. V lost 7 bases to trimming and J lost 8 bases; unmatched junction nucleotides: 12. Germline assignment: CDR1 LGHNT and CDR2 FRNRAP. The CDR3 has 15 amino acids. The chain's CDR3 is CASALSGTSIDEQFF. The CDR3 DNA sequence: TGTGCTAGTGCCCTCTCCGGGACTAGCATTGATGAGCAGTTCTTC.

V gene TRBV27 combines with J gene TRBJ2-7, with TRBD2 as a possible D gene (5 bases). The CDR3 spans 14 residues. Per the germline V gene, CDR1 is MNHEY and CDR2 is SMNVEV (reference sequence). Trimming removed 8 bases from V and 4 bases from J, with 18 bases in between. CDR3 bases: TGTGCCAGCCGTATTGGACTCCCTTCGTACGAGCAGTACTTC. Its translation: CASRIGLPSYEQYF.

This chain joins TRBV6-5 and TRBJ1-1; no firm D call. Germline V gene lookup returns CDR1 MNHEY and CDR2 SVGAGI. The CDR3 has 15 residues. V was trimmed by 0 bases and J by 6 bases, leaving 14 bases between them. CDR3 bases: TGTGCCAGCAGTTACTCGATAAGTCGGGGTTCTGAAGCTTTCTTT. Its translation: CASSYSISRGSEAFF.

The chain links TRBV5-1 to TRBJ2-1; TRBD1 is a possible D gene (6 bases). Germline V gene lookup returns CDR1 SGHRS and CDR2 YFSETQ. CDR3 length: 12 amino acids. Trimming left V 3 bases short and J 7 bases short, with 8 bases between. The CDR3 DNA follows: TGCGCCAGCAGCTCAGGGGCAAATGAGCAGTTCTTC. It encodes CASSSGANEQFF.

This clone was seen a handful of times. The chain couples TRBV19 to TRBJ1-6; possible D gene TRBD1, 5 bases. The CDR3 runs to 15 residues. V lost 7 bases and J lost 7, with 17 bases in between. Germline CDR1 and CDR2: LNHDA and SQIVND (reference sequence). CDR3 nucleotides: TGTGCCAGTACCGCCTTCGCGGGGGAAAATTCACCCCTCCACTTT. It codes for CASTAFAGENSPLHF.

V is TRBV30 and J is TRBJ1-4, with D possibly being TRBD1 (6 bases). This CDR3 contains 15 residues. V dropped 2 bases and J dropped 4 bases, with 14 bases sitting between them. Germline values: CDR1 GTSNPN, CDR2 SVGIG (reference sequence). CDR3 bases: TGTGCCTGGAGTTCGGGCCTACAGGGTAATGAAAAACTGTTTTTT. This sequence encodes CAWSSGLQGNEKLFF.

The genes are TRBV27 and TRBJ2-7; 8 bases fit TRBD1. This CDR3 contains 13 residues. V was pared by 5 bases and J by 6 bases, with 6 bases of the junction left unmatched. Germline-derived CDR1 and CDR2 are MNHEY and SMNVEV (reference sequence). CDR3 amino acids: CASSPRTGSEQYF. The DNA of the CDR3 is TGTGCCAGCAGTCCGCGGACAGGGAGCGAGCAGTACTTC.

This chain joins TRBV7-3 and TRBJ2-4; D possibly corresponds to TRBD1 (6 bases). Trimming took 2 bases from V and 12 from J, leaving 14 bases between them. Germline CDR1 and CDR2: SGHTA and FQGTGA. The CDR3 is made up of 13 amino acids. Here the CDR3 DNA reads TGTGCCAGCAGCTTAGGAGGACAGAAACCTCAGTACTTC. Protein sequence: CASSLGGQKPQYF.

This clone was counted a single time. This chain connects TRBV6-5 to TRBJ1-5; 7 bases match TRBD1. The trim removed 6 bases at V and 2 bases at J, leaving 4 bases unmatched. CDR3 length: 14 amino acids. Germline CDR1 is MNHEY and CDR2 is SVGAGI. CDR3 region: CASRQTGGNQPQHF. The CDR3 DNA is TGTGCCAGCAGACAAACAGGGGGCAATCAGCCCCAGCATTTT.

A few counts support this clone. The V call is TRBV19, the J call TRBJ1-2; TRBD1 aligns across 8 bases. V lost 4 bases, J lost 3 bases, and 10 bases stayed unmatched. Germline CDR1 LNHDA, CDR2 SQIVND (reference sequence). There are 16 residues in the CDR3. The CDR3, as DNA: TGTGCCAGTAGTACCCGGATAACAGGGGGAGACTATGGCTACACCTTC. Protein sequence: CASSTRITGGDYGYTF.

J is TRBJ2-7 and V is TRBV5-1; D perhaps matches TRBD1 (7 bases). Between the trimmed V and J ends, which lost 5 bases and 6 bases, there was a span of 21 bases. There are 15 residues in the CDR3. CDR1 SGHRS and CDR2 YFSETQ come from the germline V gene. CDR3 amino acids: CASRPDGTQGGEQYF. CDR3 in DNA: TGCGCCAGCAGGCCTGACGGAACTCAGGGGGGCGAGCAGTACTTC.

This clone was observed a handful of times. This chain connects TRBV11-2 to TRBJ2-6; 8 nucleotides line up with TRBD1. The junction had 5 bases not matched to a gene; V was cut back by 4 bases and J by 0 bases. This CDR3 is built from 17 residues. The germline V gene has CDR1 SGHAT and CDR2 FQNNGV. As DNA, the CDR3 is TGTGCCAGCAGCTCAGGACAGGGAAGCTCTGGGGCCAACGTCCTGACTTTC. As protein: CASSSGQGSSGANVLTF. Variable domain in full (rest from reference TRBV11-2 and TRBJ2-6): EAGVAQSPRYKIIEKRQSVAFWCNPISGHATLYWYQQILGQGPKLLIQFQNNGVVDDSQLPKDRFSAERLKGVDSTLKIQPAKLEDSAVYLCASSSGQGSSGANVLTFGAGSRLTVL.

The rearrangement links TRBV4-1 to TRBJ2-6, with D uncertain. The CDR3 loop spans 16 amino acids. Germline values: CDR1 MGHRA, CDR2 YSYEKL. V was clipped by 4 bases and J by 1 base, with 11 bases between them. This CDR3 reads CASSPSLFSGANVLTF. In nucleotides, the CDR3 is TGCGCCAGCAGCCCGTCCTTATTTTCTGGGGCCAACGTCCTGACTTTC.

This chain's CDR3 is CASSLTGQVPHEQYF. CDR3 nucleotides: TGTGCCAGCAGTTTAACAGGACAGGTCCCCCACGAGCAGTACTTC. The genes are TRBV27 and TRBJ2-7, with TRBD1 matching 7 bases. The CDR3 sequence is 15 residues long. Trimming removed 2 bases from V and 5 bases from J; junction bases left unmatched: 9. The V gene's germline CDR1 is MNHEY and CDR2 SMNVEV (reference sequence).

CDR3 DNA: TGTGCCACCATCCGTATCGAGCAGTACTTC. The encoded protein is CATIRIEQYF. This chain links TRBV24-1 with TRBJ2-7; D unclear. The germline V gene has CDR1 KGHDR and CDR2 SFDVKD. The length of the CDR3 is 10 residues. The ends were cut back, 8 bases at V and 6 bases at J, with 7 bases in the middle.